This T cell receptor (beta chain) stems from a study of blood T cells in healthy people across ages. Study conclusions and caveats: A roughly linear age-dependent decrease characterized TCR beta diversity per million T cells. The long-lived group displayed more naive CD4+ cells, plus higher diversity, than the aged donors did.

V was shortened by 0 bases and J by 2 bases, with 10 bases between the two germline ends. The CDR3 spans 15 residues. Germline CDR1 LGHNA, CDR2 YSLEER. Total RNA, at least 6 micrograms per sample, came from PBMCs. Next came a second PCR, run for about 6 to 11 cycles, which used a sample-barcoded 5' primer along with a J-beta primer mix. A 12-random-nucleotide template-switch adaptor tagged each cDNA molecule. TCRdb redid the calling of the 5' RACE reads with MiXCR, one entry per CDR3 protein. The sample contains 1.8 million or so distinct CDR3 sequences, roughly 43% of which appear only once. About this clonotype itself: The antigen remains undetermined.

The chain uses TRBV4-3 and TRBJ1-2; D uncertain. The sample was blood. The source of this sequence is a human donor in good health. CDR3 coding DNA: TGCGCCAGCAGCCAAGATCTTACAGCAAACTATGGCTACACCTTC. Translated: CASSQDLTANYGYTF.